The next 12 T cell receptor beta chains were all read from a single sample in a study of T cell responses to AZD1222 COVID-19 vaccine. Sequencing used immunoSEQ multiplex PCR; TCRdb keeps in-frame clones, though not all of them. The sample contains roughly 120,000 clones, roughly 86% of which appear only once. The specimen comprised peripheral blood, sampled on day 0 of AZD1222 vaccination. The receptors stem from an adult in good health.

V and J are TRBV5-4 and TRBJ2-5; TRBD1 might be the D (6 bases). The CDR3 has 14 residues. CDR1 SGHNT and CDR2 YYREEE come from the germline V gene (reference sequence). With 4 bases removed from V and 5 bases from J, the gap between germline ends came to 15 bases. CDR3 loop: CASSKQGLWETQYF. CDR3 DNA sequence: TGTGCCAGCAGCAAACAGGGTCTGTGGGAGACCCAGTACTTC. The full variable domain, its missing parts supplied by reference TRBV5-4 and TRBJ2-5, is ETGVTQSPTHLIKTRGQQVTLRCSSQSGHNTVSWYQQALGQGPQFIFQYYREEENGRGNFPPRFSGLQFPNYSSELNVNALELDDSALYLCASSKQGLWETQYFGPGTRLLVL.

The rearrangement joins TRBV6-4 to TRBJ2-6; D call uncertain. Trimming stripped 5 bases from V and 9 bases from J, with 11 bases between. Germline V gives CDR1 MRHNA, CDR2 SNTAGT. This CDR3 comprises 13 residues. CDR3 DNA: TGTGCCAGCAGTCCCTCAGAGGACAACGTCCTGACTTTC. The encoded protein is CASSPSEDNVLTF.

Turning to this clone: One end of the junction does not line up with germline, which may come from a read error. The CDR3, as DNA: TGTGCCAGTGACAGGATCGGCCTCTCTGACGCTTTCTTT. This codes for CASDRIGLSDAFF. The gene calls are TRBV19 and TRBJ1-1; TRBD1 might be the D (6 bases). Germline V CDR1 and CDR2: LNHDA, SQIVND (reference sequence). The CDR3 is 13 amino acids. Using reference TRBV19 and TRBJ1-1 for the parts outside the CDR3, the full variable domain is DGGITQSPKYLFRKEGQNVTLSCEQNLNHDAMYWYRQDPGQGLRLIYYSQIVNDFQKGDIAEGYSVSREKKESFPLTVTSAQKNPTAFYLCASDRIGLSDAFFGQGTRLTVV.

This rearrangement joins TRBV7-9 to TRBJ1-5; no reliable D call. The germline V gene has CDR1 SEHNR and CDR2 FQNEAQ (reference sequence). Trimming cost V 1 base and J 1 base, with 8 bases left between them. There are 15 residues in the CDR3. The CDR3 DNA sequence: TGTGCCAGCAGCTTAGGGTCGGGGAGCAATCAGCCCCAGCATTTT. It specifies CASSLGSGSNQPQHF.

This chain uses TRBV5-1 with TRBJ1-2; D is perhaps TRBD1 (6 bases). The V gene's germline CDR1 is SGHRS and CDR2 YFSETQ. This CDR3 is built from 13 residues. The V and J ends lost 2 bases and 9 bases respectively, with 14 bases between them. The CDR3 protein is CASSFGGGGSYTF. The CDR3 DNA reads TGCGCCAGCAGCTTTGGGGGCGGCGGGAGCTACACCTTC.

The chain recombines TRBV5-1 with TRBJ1-4; no definite D call. Trimming removed 4 bases from V and 8 bases from J, with 15 bases in between. The CDR3 loop spans 14 amino acids. The V gene's germline CDR1 is SGHRS and CDR2 YFSETQ. CDR3 coding DNA: TGCGCCAGCAGCATCCGGGCTAGCGAGGAAAAACTGTTTTTT. Its protein is CASSIRASEEKLFF.

V and J are TRBV2 and TRBJ1-4; a possible D gene is TRBD1 (5 bases). Germline V lookup: CDR1 SNHLY, CDR2 FYNNEI. This CDR3 is built from 13 residues. The V end lost 8 bases, the J end lost 0 bases, and 7 bases lay between the germline ends. This CDR3 is CASLRATNEKLFF. In DNA, the CDR3 is TGTGCCAGCCTCAGGGCAACTAATGAAAAACTGTTTTTT.

The rearrangement joins TRBV7-6 to TRBJ2-5; D is possibly TRBD1 or TRBD2 (7 bases each). Germline CDR1 reads SGHVS; CDR2 reads FNYEAQ. This CDR3 spans 16 amino acids. V was trimmed by 4 bases and J by 5 bases, leaving 20 bases between them. CDR3 bases: TGTGCCAGCAGCTCCCGGTTGGGAGGGGGCGAGGAGACCCAGTACTTC. It yields the protein CASSSRLGGGEETQYF.

The chain couples TRBV2 to TRBJ2-7; D unresolved. V lost 6 bases to trimming and J lost 5 bases, with 11 bases between them. CDR1 is SNHLY, CDR2 FYNNEI, per germline. This CDR3 region has 12 residues. CDR3 nucleotide sequence: TGTGCCAGCAGACCCCCGGCAAACGAGCAGTACTTC. It codes for CASRPPANEQYF.

This clone was counted once. The chain recombines TRBV18 with TRBJ2-7; 7 nucleotides line up with TRBD2. This CDR3 is 15 amino acids long. V dropped 6 bases and J dropped 3; count of bases not matched to a gene: 11. CDR1 and CDR2 from the germline V gene are KGHSH and LQKENI. The CDR3 loop is CASSPGWGGSYEQYF. In nucleotides, the CDR3 is TGTGCCAGCTCCCCCGGTTGGGGGGGTAGCTACGAGCAGTACTTC.

This clone showed up just once. This rearrangement joins TRBV5-6 to TRBJ2-5, with D hard to call. Trimming pared 5 bases from V and 5 bases from J, leaving 10 bases between. CDR3 length: 12 amino acids. CDR1 and CDR2 from the germline V gene are SGHDT and YYEEEE. The CDR3 here is CASSLTGETQYF. The DNA for the CDR3 is TGTGCCAGCAGTTTAACTGGGGAGACCCAGTACTTC.

This chain connects TRBV4-1 to TRBJ1-5; the match to TRBD1 covers 7 bases. Losses at the gene ends were 4 bases for V and 5 bases for J; bases not matched to a gene: 2. This CDR3 is built from 13 residues. In germline, CDR1 is MGHRA, CDR2 YSYEKL. The CDR3 DNA follows: TGCGCCAGCAGCCTAACAGGGGATCAGCCCCAGCATTTT. This sequence encodes CASSLTGDQPQHF.